Described below is a single T cell receptor (beta chain) sequence and its context. This CDR3 spans 13 amino acids. V was pared by 2 bases and J by 3 bases, with 8 bases between. Germline loops: CDR1 KGHSH, CDR2 LQKENI. This sample was taken from a study of blood T cell repertoires in COVID-19. For the study at large: The samples span acute and convalescent COVID-19 from the United States, Italy and Spain. Sources were T cells, B-cell-depleted T cells, or PBMCs; the material itself was cDNA or gDNA.

Under the authors' procedure: Estimated nucleated cell counts came from reference gene primer amplification. Some clones are missing from TCRdb's copy, which holds only in-frame ones; the method was immunoSEQ multiplex PCR. V and J calls and clone size are as listed in that table; D and trimming were resolved from the DNA. The repertoire consists of more than 150,000 clones, with about 88% occurring once and the leading ten covering 0.58%. The chain couples TRBV18 to TRBJ2-7; no definite D call. This clonotype was sampled from a man in his sixties with COVID-19, enrolled during active disease. Material for sequencing was peripheral blood. The CDR3 reads CASSPSSSYEQYF. In nucleotides, the CDR3 is TGTGCCAGCTCACCATCCTCCAGCTACGAGCAGTACTTC.